These T cell receptor beta chains were read from a single sample in a study of shared clonotypes between healthy human individuals. Using immunoSEQ multiplex PCR, the repertoire was profiled, and TCRdb retains in-frame clones only, with some absent. The sample lists about 680,000 clones; roughly nine tenths were seen once. Sequencing input: naive CD8+ T cells sorted from blood. The receptors shown here come from a man between 25 and 39 years old in good health. Both conserved end residues are part of each CDR3.

>TRBV12-5|TRBJ1-2
CASGLSGQIHGYTF
>TRBV7-9|TRBJ2-7
CASSLGLNEQYF
>TRBV6-1|TRBJ2-7
CASRGTVYEQYF
>TRBV7-2|TRBJ2-7
CASTKQVRYEQYF
>TRBV5-6|TRBJ2-5
CASSLPGVETQYF
>TRBV10-3|TRBJ2-1
CAISYRTGGSYNEQFF
>TRBV7-9|TRBJ2-7
CASSPETGPHEQYF
>TRBV5-1|TRBJ2-7
CASSQDKNEQYF
>TRBV6-5|TRBJ2-1
CASSYLAGGYNEQFF
>TRBV2|TRBJ2-1
CASSGGRASTDEQFF
>TRBV7-9|TRBJ2-1
CASIPERLGFDNEQFF
>TRBV11-2|TRBJ2-7
CASSTGGRAHEQYF
>TRBV19|TRBJ2-7
CASSSEHRATSLSF
>TRBV6-5|TRBJ2-1
CASSYGGQGQFF
>TRBV2|TRBJ1-5
CASSVLDSNQPQHF
>TRBV6-1|TRBJ2-1
CASSDLGSPYNEQFF
>TRBV19|TRBJ2-3
CASSPTGPRIDTQYF
>TRBV5-1|TRBJ1-1
CASSLGQGHTEAFF
>TRBV7-9|TRBJ2-1
CASGRDAYEFF
>TRBV5-1|TRBJ2-3
CASSSTGGVADTQYF
>TRBV27|TRBJ2-7
CASVSGSSGSYEQYF
>TRBV7-9|TRBJ2-7
CASSSLGGTELYEQYF
>TRBV18|TRBJ1-1
CASSPRGGMNTEAFF
>TRBV7-8|TRBJ2-7
CASSPVVSYEQYF
>TRBV28|TRBJ2-1
CASSLFPGAGSYNEQFF
>TRBV28|TRBJ2-5
CASSFRDRGLETQYF
>TRBV7-2|TRBJ2-5
CASAYPSGRETQYF
>TRBV7-6|TRBJ2-2
CASSILAGLAGDAGELFF
>TRBV27|TRBJ2-7
CASSPPRGKPNEQYF
>TRBV7-2|TRBJ1-2
CASSSRHGQGADGYTF
>TRBV6-6|TRBJ2-7
CASSSAWTGSYEQYF
>TRBV5-4|TRBJ2-7
CASSETGQGYEQYF
>TRBV9|TRBJ1-4
CASSVGGGGNEKLFF
>TRBV5-4|TRBJ2-3
CASSSTSGRAGDTQYF
>TRBV4-1|TRBJ2-7
CASSQDGTGIYEQYF
>TRBV18|TRBJ1-1
CASSPEGSGDTEAFF
>TRBV6-5|TRBJ2-1
CASSYSTAYGQFF
>TRBV10-1|TRBJ1-5
CASPGMGVQHF
>TRBV13|TRBJ2-1
CASSSGLAGDHEQFF
>TRBV10-3|TRBJ2-1
CAISESVGLADNEQFF
>TRBV19|TRBJ2-1
CASSIRGQGHEQFF
>TRBV15|TRBJ2-1
CATSREASGRAREQFF
>TRBV10-3|TRBJ2-2
CAISDRGDSSNTGELFF
>TRBV7-5|TRBJ2-3
CARCSTDTQYF
>TRBV19|TRBJ1-2
CASTLGLGQTFYGYTF